This T cell receptor (beta chain) derives from a study of blood T cell repertoires in COVID-19. The overall study: Sources were T cells, B-cell-depleted T cells, or PBMCs; the material itself was cDNA or gDNA.

Per the original data handling: By means of reference gene primer amplification, nucleated cell counts were estimated. Produced via immunoSEQ multiplex PCR; TCRdb's table is partial and in-frame only. V, J and clone size derive from that table, while D and trimming were established from the DNA sequence. The data show about 480,000 clones, more than 70% seen once. This CDR3 has 14 amino acids. V was clipped by 4 bases and J by 5 bases; unmatched bases: 3. CDR1 and CDR2 from the germline V gene are SQVTM and ANQGSEA. The receptor comes from a woman aged 50 to 60 with COVID-19, enrolled during active disease. The V and J genes are TRBV29-1 and TRBJ2-5; 14 nucleotides line up with TRBD2. Sequencing was carried out using peripheral blood. The chain's CDR3 is CSVGTSGGLETQYF. For the CDR3, the DNA is TGCAGCGTTGGGACTAGCGGGGGGTTGGAGACCCAGTACTTC. Complete variable domain (other parts from reference TRBV29-1 and TRBJ2-5): SAVISQKPSRDICQRGTSLTIQCQVDSQVTMMFWYRQQPGQSLTLIATANQGSEATYESGFVIDKFPISRPNLTFSTLTVSNMSPEDSSIYLCSVGTSGGLETQYFGPGTRLLVL.